Detailed here is one T cell receptor (beta chain). Template material for amplifying TCR beta CDR3 regions consisted of RNA transcripts. The HTBI primer set drove a first-round RT-PCR of the TCR CDR3. Each CDR3 protein is one row after TCRdb ran MiXCR on the multiplex PCR reads. The sample yields more than 500,000 distinct CDR3 sequences, about 45% seen once. These data come from a study of T cells in Graves' hyperthyroidism and ophthalmopathy. Criteria for exclusion of patients were uncontrolled infection, other autoimmune disease, pregnancy or lactation. The germline V and J ends were trimmed by 7 bases and 7 bases, with 14 bases remaining between them. Germline-derived CDR1 and CDR2 are SNHLY and FYNNEI. The CDR3 totals 13 residues.

The clonotype originates from an adult woman with Graves' disease, either hyperthyroidism or ophthalmopathy (not recorded which). The chain couples TRBV2 to TRBJ1-5, with D tentatively TRBD1 (5 bases). The source material was peripheral blood or thyroid tissue (not recorded which). The CDR3 reads CASTRDRGQPQHF. The CDR3 bases are TGTGCCAGCACCCGGGACCGGGGCCAGCCCCAGCATTTT.